This TCR beta chain was observed in a study of identical twins. Whole-study results and caveats: Insertions were fewer in abundant cord blood beta clonotypes, whereas memory repertoires showed none of this pattern.

The germline V gene encodes CDR1 SNHLY and CDR2 FYNNEI. The CDR3 sequence is 16 residues long. V lost 1 base to trimming and J lost 1 base, with 11 bases between them. TCRdb reprocessed the 5' RACE reads via MiXCR and lists one record per CDR3 protein. The sample consists of around 490,000 distinct CDR3 sequences, around an eighth of them appearing once. With respect to this clonotype: Antigen specificity is unknown.

This same sample was also part of a study on yellow fever vaccine responses in identical twins.

Sequencing was carried out using CD4+ T cells sorted from blood. The clonotype was recovered from a woman under 30 in good health. This chain joins TRBV2 and TRBJ2-4; D may be TRBD2 (6 bases). The CDR3 loop is CASSEGSGPAKNIQYF. In DNA, the CDR3 is TGTGCCAGCAGTGAAGGGAGCGGGCCCGCCAAAAACATTCAGTACTTC.